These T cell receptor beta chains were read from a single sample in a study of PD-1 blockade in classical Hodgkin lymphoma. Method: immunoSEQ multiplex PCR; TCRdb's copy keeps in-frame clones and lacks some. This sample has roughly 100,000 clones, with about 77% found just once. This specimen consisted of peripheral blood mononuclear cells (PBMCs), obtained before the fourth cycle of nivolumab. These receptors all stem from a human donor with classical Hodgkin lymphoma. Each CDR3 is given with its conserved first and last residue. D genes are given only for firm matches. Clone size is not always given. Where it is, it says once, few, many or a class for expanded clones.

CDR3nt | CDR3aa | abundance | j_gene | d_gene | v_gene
TGCAGCGTTGAACCGACTAGCGGGAGGGCCGGGGGTACGCAGTATTTT | CSVEPTSGRAGGTQYF | NA | TRBJ2-3 | TRBD2 | TRBV29-1
TGTGCCAGCAGCCAAGGTGGGGGCCGTAGCAATCAGCCCCAGCATTTT | CASSQGGGRSNQPQHF | NA | TRBJ1-5 | NA | TRBV4-2
TGTGCCAGCAGCTTACGTCTCACGACAGGACTCATGAACACTGAAGCTTTCTTT | CASSLRLTTGLMNTEAFF | NA | TRBJ1-1 | NA | TRBV11-2
TGTGCCATCAGAGGCGCGGCTGACTATGGCTACACCTTC | CAIRGAADYGYTF | NA | TRBJ1-2 | NA | TRBV10-3
TGTGCCAGTAGTATTAGTAGCGGGAGTTACGAGCAGTACTTC | CASSISSGSYEQYF | NA | TRBJ2-7 | TRBD2 | TRBV19
TGCGCCAGCAGCTTGGCCAGTGAGGAGAGGGTCAAAAACATTCAGTACTTC | CASSLASEERVKNIQYF | NA | TRBJ2-4 | NA | TRBV5-1
TGCGCCAGCAAGGACAGGGGCAACACCGGGGAGCTGTTTTTT | CASKDRGNTGELFF | once | TRBJ2-2 | TRBD1 | TRBV5-1
TGCGCCAGCAGCCTCGACACGAGCTCCTACAATGAGCAGTTCTTC | CASSLDTSSYNEQFF | NA | TRBJ2-1 | NA | TRBV5-1
TGCGCCAGCAGTGAGGGCAGGGTTCCCCCAGGGGCCCAGCATTTT | CASSEGRVPPGAQHF | few | TRBJ1-5 | NA | TRBV10-1
TGTGCCAGCAGTTATTCCGGTACCTCTGGAAACACCATATATTTT | CASSYSGTSGNTIYF | NA | TRBJ1-3 | NA | TRBV6-5
TGTGCCAGTAGTATAGGGACTACCTTCGGTAATGAGCAGTTCTTC | CASSIGTTFGNEQFF | once | TRBJ2-1 | NA | TRBV19
TGTGCCAGCAGAGAGGGGGACGGCGGCTCTGGGGCCAACGTCCTGACTTTC | CASREGDGGSGANVLTF | NA | TRBJ2-6 | NA | TRBV27
TGTGCCAGCAGTCCTCGACAGCTTAATAGCAATCAGCCCCAGCATTTT | CASSPRQLNSNQPQHF | NA | TRBJ1-5 | NA | TRBV28
TGTGCCAGCAGATCAGGTGGCTTCAATGAAAAACTGTTTTTT | CASRSGGFNEKLFF | few | TRBJ1-4 | NA | TRBV2
TGTGCCAGCAGCCCCGGTTTGGGCCCCACCTACGAGCAGTACTTC | CASSPGLGPTYEQYF | NA | TRBJ2-7 | NA | TRBV7-2
TGTGCCAGCAGCGAAGAGACCTCCACAGATACGCAGTATTTT | CASSEETSTDTQYF | few | TRBJ2-3 | NA | TRBV9
TGTGCCAGCAGCTTTAGGGACAGCTATAATTCACCCCTCCACTTT | CASSFRDSYNSPLHF | few | TRBJ1-6 | TRBD1 | TRBV7-9
TGTGCCAGCTCACCAATAGGAGATAGCTCGCTGGGGCTCTATGGCTACACCTTC | CASSPIGDSSLGLYGYTF | NA | TRBJ1-2 | NA | TRBV18
TGTGCCAGCAGCGTAGAATGGGTCGGGGGCAGCACAGATACGCAGTATTTT | CASSVEWVGGSTDTQYF | NA | TRBJ2-3 | NA | TRBV9
TGTGCCAGCAGTGAAGAGGGGGGATTCAACACTGAAGCTTTCTTT | CASSEEGGFNTEAFF | NA | TRBJ1-1 | NA | TRBV6-1